The sample holds many counts of the clone carrying this T cell receptor (beta chain). This entry belongs to a study of T-cell reconstitution after alpha-beta-depleted transplantation in children. Between the trimmed V and J ends, which lost 4 bases and 2 bases, there was a span of 13 bases. CDR3 length: 15 amino acids. Germline V gene data show CDR1 as SGHRS and CDR2 as YFSETQ. The TCRbeta library incorporated unique molecular identifiers. Via MiXCR, TCRdb re-called the PCR reads, giving one row per CDR3 protein. The table lists roughly 180,000 distinct CDR3 sequences, just over 14% of them singletons.

Sequencing used PBMCs from the stem cell graft donor, obtained from the stem cell graft. The TCR sequence derives from a human donor who donated a stem cell graft to a child with acute lymphoblastic leukemia. The chain is built from TRBV5-1 and TRBJ2-1; TRBD2 might be the D (5 bases). The CDR3 DNA reads as TGCGCCAGCAGCGAGGGAGTTGAGACCTACAATGAGCAGTTCTTC. Translating it yields CASSEGVETYNEQFF.